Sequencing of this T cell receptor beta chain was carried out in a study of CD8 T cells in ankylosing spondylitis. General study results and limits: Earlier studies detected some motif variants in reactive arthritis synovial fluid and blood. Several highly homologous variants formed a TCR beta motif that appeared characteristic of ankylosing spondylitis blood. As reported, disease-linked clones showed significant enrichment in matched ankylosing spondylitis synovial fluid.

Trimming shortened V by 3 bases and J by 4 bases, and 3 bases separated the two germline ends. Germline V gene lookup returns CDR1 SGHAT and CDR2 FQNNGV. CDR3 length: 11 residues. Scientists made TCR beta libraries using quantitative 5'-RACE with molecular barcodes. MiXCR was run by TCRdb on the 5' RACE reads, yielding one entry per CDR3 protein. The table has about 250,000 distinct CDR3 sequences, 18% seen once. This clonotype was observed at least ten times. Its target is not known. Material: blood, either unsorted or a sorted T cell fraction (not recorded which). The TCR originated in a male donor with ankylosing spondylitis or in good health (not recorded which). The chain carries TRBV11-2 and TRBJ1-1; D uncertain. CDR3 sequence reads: CASSFVTEAFF. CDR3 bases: TGTGCCAGCAGCTTTGTCACTGAAGCTTTCTTT.